These 18 T cell receptor beta chains were sequenced from one sample in a study of blood T cell repertoires in COVID-19. TCRdb keeps only in-frame clones here, not all; method: immunoSEQ multiplex PCR. The sample gives roughly 260,000 clones, approximately 86% of which show up once; about 2.7% is in the top ten. The material sequenced was PBMCs or T cells enriched from blood (not recorded which). Receptors originate from a woman aged 18-30 years who had recovered from COVID-19.

The V and J genes are TRBV5-4 and TRBJ1-2; D call uncertain. The ends were cut back, 4 bases at V and 8 bases at J, with 18 bases in the middle. Germline V gene sequence: CDR1 SGHNT, CDR2 YYREEE (reference sequence). This CDR3 is built from 14 residues. This CDR3 reads CASSPKEAAGGYTF. The CDR3 DNA is TGTGCCAGCAGCCCAAAAGAAGCAGCGGGCGGCTACACCTTC.

The chain couples TRBV5-1 to TRBJ1-4; no clear D gene. V was shortened by 0 bases and J by 7 bases, with 10 bases between the two germline ends. The CDR3 has 14 amino acids. Germline-derived CDR1 and CDR2 are SGHRS and YFSETQ. DNA of the CDR3: TGCGCCAGCAGCTTGGGTACGCTCGGTGAAAAACTGTTTTTT. Its protein product is CASSLGTLGEKLFF.

V and J are TRBV3-1 (or the pseudogene TRBV3-2) and TRBJ2-1; D might be TRBD2 (6 bases). The germline V gene has CDR1 LGHDT and CDR2 YNNKEL (reference sequence). There are 14 residues in the CDR3. V lost 1 base and J 9 bases, leaving 13 bases between the germline ends. The CDR3 protein is CASSQVTQGGEQFF. The CDR3 coding sequence is TGTGCCAGCAGCCAAGTCACGCAGGGAGGTGAGCAGTTCTTC.

The chain uses TRBV7-2 and TRBJ2-5, with 9 bases aligning to TRBD2. CDR1 is SGHTA, CDR2 FQGNSA, per germline. The CDR3 runs 17 residues. V dropped 1 base and J dropped 1; count of bases not matched to a gene: 7. The CDR3: CASSLGLGGGAQETQYF. The CDR3, as DNA: TGTGCCAGCAGCTTAGGTCTCGGCGGGGGGGCCCAAGAGACCCAGTACTTC.

This rearrangement joins TRBV10-3 to TRBJ2-7, with D possibly TRBD2 on 6 matching bases. CDR3 length equals 16 residues. Germline V gene sequence: CDR1 ENHRY, CDR2 SYGVKD. With 0 bases removed from V and 0 bases from J, the gap between germline ends came to 12 bases. Here the CDR3 reads CAISESIQRASYEQYF. The CDR3 DNA reads TGTGCCATCAGTGAGTCGATCCAGCGGGCCTCCTACGAGCAGTACTTC.

The J gene is TRBJ1-4, the V gene TRBV7-2, with D possibly matching TRBD1 (6 bases). The CDR3 runs 15 residues. In germline, CDR1 is SGHTA, CDR2 FQGNSA. V was cut by 0 bases and J by 8 bases, with 13 bases left in between. The CDR3: CASSLAGRGSEKLFF. CDR3 coding DNA: TGTGCCAGCAGCTTAGCGGGCAGGGGTTCCGAAAAACTGTTTTTT.

The V and J genes are TRBV28 and TRBJ2-1; 9 nucleotides agree with TRBD2. The CDR3 spans 15 residues. CDR1 and CDR2 (germline): MDHEN, SYDVKM. Unmatched junction bases numbered 7, after V lost 3 bases and J lost 7 bases. The CDR3 DNA sequence: TGTGCCAGCAGTTTTGTGGGACTAGCCGAGAATGAGCAGTTCTTC. This translates into CASSFVGLAENEQFF.

The J gene is TRBJ2-5, the V gene TRBV18; 11 nucleotides agree with TRBD2. Germline values: CDR1 KGHSH, CDR2 LQKENI. CDR3 size: 18 residues. V lost 1 base, J lost 5 bases, and 12 bases stayed unmatched. The CDR3 DNA is TGTGCCAGCTCACCACGCCGGGGCACTAGCGGGAGTTGGGAGACCCAGTACTTC. This encodes CASSPRRGTSGSWETQYF.

For the CDR3, the DNA is TGTGCCAGCAGTTTAAGGGCACGACTAGGACCACCAGATACGCAGTATTTT. Translated, it gives CASSLRARLGPPDTQYF. V is TRBV27 and J is TRBJ2-3, with D possibly matching TRBD2 (6 bases). The CDR3 totals 17 residues. Germline CDR1 reads MNHEY; CDR2 reads SMNVEV (reference sequence). Trimming took 2 bases from V and 4 from J, leaving 19 bases between them.

The chain is built from TRBV3-1 (or the pseudogene TRBV3-2) and TRBJ2-1, with D possibly matching TRBD2 (5 bases). Looked up from germline, CDR1 is LGHDT and CDR2 is YNNKEL (reference sequence). Trimming removed 4 bases from V and 10 bases from J, with 20 bases in between. The CDR3 is 15 residues long. CDR3 protein: CASSPRLLGEREQFF. CDR3 nucleotide sequence: TGTGCCAGCAGCCCCCGTCTTTTGGGAGAGAGGGAGCAGTTCTTC.

This clone was counted a single time. The chain has TRBV10-2 and TRBJ2-7, with D unclear. From germline, CDR1 is WSHSY and CDR2 SAAADI. Trimming cost V 4 bases and J 2 bases, with 18 bases left between them. The CDR3 sequence is 16 residues long. The CDR3 loop reads CASSGSLPGTPYEQYF. The CDR3 nucleotides are TGCGCCAGCAGTGGAAGTCTCCCAGGTACTCCCTACGAGCAGTACTTC.

This clone showed up just once. The rearrangement uses TRBV3-1 (or the pseudogene TRBV3-2) and TRBJ2-5; TRBD1 aligns across 9 bases. Trimming cost V 0 bases and J 5 bases; bases outside gene matches: 10. The CDR3 spans 17 residues. CDR1 LGHDT and CDR2 YNNKEL come from the germline V gene (reference sequence). The CDR3 DNA follows: TGTGCCAGCAGCCAAGATGTATCCGGACAGGGGAGGGAGACCCAGTACTTC. Its protein is CASSQDVSGQGRETQYF.

The V call is TRBV11-3, the J call TRBJ2-3; D ambiguous. Germline CDR1 SGHNT, CDR2 YENEEA. The V gene lost 4 bases and the J gene lost 0 bases, with 23 bases spanning the gap. The CDR3 covers 19 residues. The CDR3 nucleotides are TGTGCCAGCAGCTCCAAAAACACCCGACACACCTTTAGCACAGATACGCAGTATTTT. Amino acid sequence: CASSSKNTRHTFSTDTQYF.

The V gene is TRBV28, the J gene TRBJ2-1, with 9 bases matching TRBD2. Germline assignment: CDR1 MDHEN and CDR2 SYDVKM. The V gene end was trimmed by 6 bases and the J gene end by 0 bases; junction bases not matched to a gene: 15. The CDR3 contains 19 residues. Here the CDR3 reads CASSSGASGTTYSYNEQFF. The CDR3, as DNA: TGTGCCAGCAGCTCCGGTGCTAGCGGGACTACCTACTCCTACAATGAGCAGTTCTTC.

The chain carries TRBV6-9 and TRBJ1-1; tentatively, D is TRBD1 (5 bases). This CDR3 has 17 residues. The germline V and J ends were trimmed by 5 bases and 1 base, with 20 bases remaining between them. The V gene's germline CDR1 is MNHGY and CDR2 SVAAGI. The CDR3 DNA reads as TGTGCCAGCAGTAAAAACCGCCCGCCGGGGGGGAACACTGAAGCTTTCTTT. It codes for CASSKNRPPGGNTEAFF.

The V gene is TRBV30, the J gene TRBJ2-7, with D unclear. Per germline, CDR1 GTSNPN and CDR2 SVGIG (reference sequence). The V end lost 1 base, the J end lost 3 bases, and 7 bases lay between the germline ends. The CDR3 spans 12 residues. CDR3 in DNA: TGTGCCTGGAGTGATGGCTTCTACGAGCAGTACTTC. Its protein product is CAWSDGFYEQYF.

This clone was seen a single time. The chain has TRBV4-2 and TRBJ2-7; TRBD2 agrees at 8 bases. The CDR3 has 16 residues. Germline CDR1 is LGHNA and CDR2 is YNFKEQ. J was trimmed by 3 bases and V by 0 bases; bases with no gene match: 7. For the CDR3, the DNA is TGTGCCAGCAGCCAAGATTTTACGGGAGGGGTCTACGAGCAGTACTTC. Translating it yields CASSQDFTGGVYEQYF.

The gene calls are TRBV9 and TRBJ2-5, with TRBD2 matching 11 bases. V shed 2 bases, J shed 5 bases, and the junction held 8 bases outside the gene matches. Looked up from germline, CDR1 is SGDLS and CDR2 is YYNGEE. The CDR3 totals 16 residues. CDR3 loop: CASSVNSGGAGETQYF. The CDR3 coding sequence is TGTGCCAGCAGCGTTAATAGCGGGGGGGCCGGTGAGACCCAGTACTTC. Variable domain in full (rest from reference TRBV9 and TRBJ2-5): DSGVTQTPKHLITATGQRVTLRCSPRSGDLSVYWYQQSLDQGLQFLIQYYNGEERAKGNILERFSAQQFPDLHSELNLSSLELGDSALYFCASSVNSGGAGETQYFGPGTRLLVL.